These 20 T cell receptor beta chains share one sample of origin, sequenced in a study of T-cell reconstitution after alpha-beta-depleted transplantation in children. These receptors have no identified antigens. The TCRbeta library incorporated unique molecular identifiers. Each CDR3 protein gets one entry after TCRdb re-called the PCR reads with MiXCR. This sample has fewer than 350,000 distinct CDR3 sequences, with 6% to 10% found just once. Whole-study findings and limits: Newly made T cells mostly supplied T-cell counts and diversity one year after transplant.

Source: peripheral blood, taken 360 days after TCRalphabeta/CD19-depleted stem cell transplant. The receptors shown here come from a female patient between 2 and 15 years old who had a stem cell transplant for Fanconi anemia, so the T cells may come from the graft donor.

This clonotype has more than one count but fewer than ten. This rearrangement joins TRBV10-3 to TRBJ2-7, with 9 nucleotides matching TRBD2. This CDR3 contains 15 residues. Germline CDR1 ENHRY, CDR2 SYGVKD. V gave up 6 bases and J gave up 5 bases; unmatched junction bases: 11. CDR3 sequence reads: CAISIAGETFHEQYF. The CDR3 DNA is TGTGCCATCAGCATAGCGGGAGAAACCTTCCACGAGCAGTACTTC.

The chain recombines TRBV7-2 with TRBJ1-5; D not resolved. CDR3 size: 13 residues. Trimming took off 6 bases at V and 8 bases at J, with 14 bases between the two ends. Germline V lookup: CDR1 SGHTA, CDR2 FQGNSA. CDR3 loop: CASRSREGKPQHF. CDR3 bases: TGTGCCAGCAGGTCAAGGGAGGGAAAGCCCCAGCATTTT.

The sample holds many counts of this clonotype. The CDR3 DNA is TGCAGTGTCCCGAAATCCCCGGGACTAGCGGGGAGGGACATTCAGTACTTC. Its translation is CSVPKSPGLAGRDIQYF. The chain has TRBV20-1 and TRBJ2-4; TRBD2 agrees at 13 bases. This CDR3 is built from 17 residues. Trimming at V came to 7 bases and at J to 8 bases, leaving 17 bases not matched to a gene. CDR1 is DFQATT, CDR2 SNEGSKA, per germline (reference sequence).

This clonotype was counted at least ten times. CDR3: CASSFSGPHYEQYF. The CDR3 DNA sequence: TGTGCCAGCAGCTTTAGCGGGCCCCACTACGAGCAGTACTTC. The V and J genes are TRBV7-9 and TRBJ2-7; TRBD2 matches at 7 bases. CDR3 size: 14 residues. CDR1 is SEHNR and CDR2 is FQNEAQ in the germline V gene (reference sequence). V shed 3 bases, J shed 3 bases, and the junction held 5 bases outside the gene matches.

This clonotype was seen a few times. The chain links TRBV5-1 to TRBJ2-5, with TRBD2 matching over 7 bases. Unmatched junction bases numbered 14, after V lost 5 bases and J lost 4 bases. The CDR3 contains 16 residues. CDR1 SGHRS and CDR2 YFSETQ come from the germline V gene. The CDR3 nucleotides read TGCGCCAGCAGAATTTCCATGACTAGCCGGAGAGAGACCCAGTACTTC. Amino acid sequence: CASRISMTSRRETQYF.

This clonotype was picked up many times. The CDR3 nucleotides are TGCGCCAGCAGCCTAATGACAGGGTCCCACGAGCAGTACTTC. Protein: CASSLMTGSHEQYF. The chain has TRBV4-3 and TRBJ2-7; TRBD1 matches at 7 bases. CDR1 is LGHNA, CDR2 YSLEER, per germline. The CDR3 is 14 amino acids. Trimming cost V 4 bases and J 5 bases; bases outside gene matches: 8.

Ten or more counts support this clonotype. The V and J genes are TRBV6-5 and TRBJ2-1; D not certain. There are 16 residues in the CDR3. Trimming shortened V by 5 bases and J by 2 bases, and 16 bases separated the two germline ends. Germline values: CDR1 MNHEY, CDR2 SVGAGI. CDR3: CASSPIRAVTYNEQFF. The CDR3 DNA is TGTGCCAGCAGTCCCATTCGGGCAGTGACCTACAATGAGCAGTTCTTC.

The chain recombines TRBV7-8 with TRBJ2-7; D ambiguous. This CDR3 is built from 15 residues. Germline values: CDR1 SGHVS, CDR2 FQNEAQ. Trimming took off 5 bases at V and 0 bases at J, with 14 bases between the two ends. CDR3 in DNA: TGTGCCAGCAGCCGCCGATATTCTCCCTCCTACGAGCAGTACTTC. Its protein is CASSRRYSPSYEQYF.

This clonotype has only a few counts. The chain joins TRBV6-6 to TRBJ2-7, with unresolved D. CDR1 MNHNY and CDR2 SVGAGI come from the germline V gene (reference sequence). The CDR3 is made up of 13 amino acids. Trimming left V 7 bases short and J 0 bases short, with 10 bases between. The CDR3 loop reads CASTDIISYEQYF. In DNA, the CDR3 is TGTGCCAGCACCGACATTATCTCCTACGAGCAGTACTTC.

This clonotype was detected ten times or more. The CDR3 loop is CASSQGVRGEAFF. The CDR3 bases are TGCGCCAGCAGCCAAGGGGTGAGGGGGGAAGCTTTCTTT. The genes are TRBV4-3 and TRBJ1-1, with D perhaps TRBD1 (6 bases). V was shortened by 1 base and J by 8 bases, with 11 bases between the two germline ends. The CDR3 is made up of 13 amino acids. Germline values: CDR1 LGHNA, CDR2 YSLEER.

In this sample, this clonotype turned up many times. The chain recombines TRBV15 with TRBJ2-1; 11 nucleotides match TRBD2. The junction had 5 bases not matched to a gene; V was cut back by 3 bases and J by 7 bases. In germline, CDR1 is LNHNV, CDR2 YYDKDF (reference sequence). The CDR3 contains 15 residues. CDR3 sequence reads: CATSRGTSGGNEQFF. DNA of the CDR3: TGTGCCACCAGCAGGGGAACTAGCGGGGGAAATGAGCAGTTCTTC.

There are many counts of this clonotype. The gene calls are TRBV5-1 and TRBJ2-5; 9 bases agree with TRBD2. The CDR3 is 15 residues long. V was clipped by 2 bases and J by 3 bases; unmatched bases: 5. Germline V gives CDR1 SGHRS, CDR2 YFSETQ. The CDR3 sequence is CASSFGLAGKETQYF. DNA for the CDR3: TGCGCCAGCAGCTTTGGGCTAGCGGGAAAAGAGACCCAGTACTTC.

This clonotype was seen repeatedly, ten times or more. The genes are TRBV5-5 and TRBJ2-3, with 13 bases matching TRBD2. CDR3 length equals 15 residues. V lost 4 bases, J lost 5 bases, and 4 bases stayed unmatched. Germline CDR1 and CDR2: SGHKS and YYEKEE (reference sequence). As DNA, the CDR3 is TGTGCCAGCAGCAAAGGACTAGCGGGGGAAGATACGCAGTATTTT. Translated, it gives CASSKGLAGEDTQYF.

At least ten counts were recorded for this clonotype. The chain uses TRBV6-2 or TRBV6-3 and TRBJ2-2; D is undetermined. Germline loops: CDR1 MNHEY, CDR2 SVGEGT. The CDR3 spans 15 residues. Trimming pared 6 bases from V and 5 bases from J, leaving 16 bases between. The CDR3 loop reads CASRRNTFGTGELFF. The CDR3 DNA follows: TGTGCCAGCAGACGTAATACCTTCGGGACCGGGGAGCTGTTTTTT.

The table lists this clonotype with many counts. The chain recombines TRBV27 with TRBJ1-4; 7 bases line up with TRBD1. The CDR3 consists of 15 residues. V was clipped by 1 base and J by 4 bases; unmatched bases: 3. The germline gives CDR1 MNHEY, CDR2 SMNVEV (reference sequence). CDR3 residues: CASSLYRGFNEKLFF. As DNA, the CDR3 is TGTGCCAGCAGTTTATACAGGGGATTTAATGAAAAACTGTTTTTT.

Ten or more counts support this clonotype. The chain uses TRBV27 and TRBJ1-2; 7 positions match TRBD1. CDR1 is MNHEY and CDR2 is SMNVEV in the germline V gene (reference sequence). The CDR3 contains 14 residues. J gave up 2 bases and V 5 bases, and 5 bases lay outside the gene matches. CDR3 loop: CASSALTGNYGYTF. CDR3 DNA sequence: TGTGCCAGCAGTGCTTTGACAGGGAACTATGGCTACACCTTC.

A few counts support this clonotype. The chain has TRBV7-9 and TRBJ1-2; D ambiguous. From germline, CDR1 is SEHNR and CDR2 FQNEAQ (reference sequence). The V end lost 2 bases, the J end lost 2 bases, and 6 bases lay between the germline ends. This CDR3 is 13 amino acids long. DNA for the CDR3: TGTGCCAGCAGCTTAATGGGGAACTATGGCTACACCTTC. Translation gives CASSLMGNYGYTF.

The chain carries TRBV6-5 and TRBJ2-1; 7 nucleotides agree with TRBD2. The length of the CDR3 is 15 residues. V lost 0 bases and J lost 5; bases outside the gene matches: 4. Germline values: CDR1 MNHEY, CDR2 SVGAGI. CDR3 region: CASSYSGGNDNEQFF. As DNA, the CDR3 is TGTGCCAGCAGTTACTCGGGGGGGAACGACAATGAGCAGTTCTTC.

This clonotype appeared many times. The V call is TRBV5-1, the J call TRBJ1-1, with 8 bases matching TRBD1. Germline V gene data show CDR1 as SGHRS and CDR2 as YFSETQ. This CDR3 is built from 13 residues. The V gene end was trimmed by 3 bases and the J gene end by 9 bases; junction bases not matched to a gene: 7. The CDR3, as DNA: TGCGCCAGCAGCTCGGGACAGGAGGTGAAAGCTTTCTTT. Translating gives CASSSGQEVKAFF.

In its sample, this clonotype was seen many times. This chain's CDR3 is CAISEPEEVSDTQYF. CDR3 sequence (DNA): TGTGCCATCAGTGAGCCGGAGGAGGTGTCAGATACGCAGTATTTT. The chain carries TRBV10-3 and TRBJ2-3; D may be TRBD2 (5 bases). The CDR3 covers 15 residues. The V end was cut by 2 bases, the J end by 4 bases, with 13 bases between. CDR1 is ENHRY, CDR2 SYGVKD, per germline.